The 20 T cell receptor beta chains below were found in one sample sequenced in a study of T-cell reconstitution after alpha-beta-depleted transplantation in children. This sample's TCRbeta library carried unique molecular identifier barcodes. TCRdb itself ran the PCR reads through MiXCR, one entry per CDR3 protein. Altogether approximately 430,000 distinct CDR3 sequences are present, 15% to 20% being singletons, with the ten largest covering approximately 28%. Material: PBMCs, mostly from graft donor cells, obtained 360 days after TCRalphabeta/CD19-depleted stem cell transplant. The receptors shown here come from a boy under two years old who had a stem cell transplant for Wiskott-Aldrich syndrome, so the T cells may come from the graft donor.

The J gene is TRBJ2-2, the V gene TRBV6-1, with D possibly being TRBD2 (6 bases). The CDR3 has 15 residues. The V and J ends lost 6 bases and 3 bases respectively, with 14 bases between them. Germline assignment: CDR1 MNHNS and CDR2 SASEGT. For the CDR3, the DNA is TGTGCCAGCAGCCCGTTGGGGGGTTACACCGGGGAGCTGTTTTTT. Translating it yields CASSPLGGYTGELFF.

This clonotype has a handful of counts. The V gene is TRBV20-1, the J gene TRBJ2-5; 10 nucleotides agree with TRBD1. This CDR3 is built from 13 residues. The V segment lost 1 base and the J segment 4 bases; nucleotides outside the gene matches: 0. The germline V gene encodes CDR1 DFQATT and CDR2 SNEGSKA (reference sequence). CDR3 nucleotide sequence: TGCAGTGCTAGAGGACAGGGGGCAGAGACCCAGTACTTC. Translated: CSARGQGAETQYF.

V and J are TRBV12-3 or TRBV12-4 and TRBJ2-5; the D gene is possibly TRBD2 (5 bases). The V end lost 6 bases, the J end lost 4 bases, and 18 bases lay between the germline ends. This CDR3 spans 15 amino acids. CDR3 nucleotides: TGTGCCAGCAGCCCTACAACTAGAGCCCGAGAGACCCAGTACTTC. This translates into CASSPTTRARETQYF.

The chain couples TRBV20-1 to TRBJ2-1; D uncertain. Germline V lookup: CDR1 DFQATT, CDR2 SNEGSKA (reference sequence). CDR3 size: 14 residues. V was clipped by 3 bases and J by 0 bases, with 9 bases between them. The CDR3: CSASTESSYNEQFF. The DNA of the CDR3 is TGCAGTGCTAGCACAGAGAGCTCCTACAATGAGCAGTTCTTC.

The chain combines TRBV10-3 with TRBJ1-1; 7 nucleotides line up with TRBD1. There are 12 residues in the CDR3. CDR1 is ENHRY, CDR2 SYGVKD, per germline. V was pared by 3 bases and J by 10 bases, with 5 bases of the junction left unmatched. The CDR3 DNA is TGTGCCATCAGTGACTCCGGACAGGCAGCTTTCTTT. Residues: CAISDSGQAAFF.

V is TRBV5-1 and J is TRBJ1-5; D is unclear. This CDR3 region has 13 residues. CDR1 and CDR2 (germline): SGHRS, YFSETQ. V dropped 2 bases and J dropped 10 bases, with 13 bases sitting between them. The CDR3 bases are TGCGCCAGCAGCTTCGAATTATCCGGACCCCAGCATTTT. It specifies CASSFELSGPQHF.

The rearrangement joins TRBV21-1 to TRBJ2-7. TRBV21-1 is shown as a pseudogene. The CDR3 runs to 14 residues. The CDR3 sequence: CASSRKPFIYEQYF. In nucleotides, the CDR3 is TGTGCCAGCAGCAGAAAGCCCTTTATCTACGAGCAGTACTTC.

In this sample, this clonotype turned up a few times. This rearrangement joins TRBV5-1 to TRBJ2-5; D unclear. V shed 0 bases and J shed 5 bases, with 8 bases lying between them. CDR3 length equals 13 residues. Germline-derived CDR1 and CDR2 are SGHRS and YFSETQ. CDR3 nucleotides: TGCGCCAGCAGCTTGGACGGGCCGGAGACCCAGTACTTC. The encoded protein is CASSLDGPETQYF.

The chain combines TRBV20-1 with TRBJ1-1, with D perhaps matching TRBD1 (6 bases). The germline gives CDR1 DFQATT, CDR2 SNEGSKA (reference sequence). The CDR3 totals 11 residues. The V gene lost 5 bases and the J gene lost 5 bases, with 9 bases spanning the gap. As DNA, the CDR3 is TGCAGTGCTTTACAGGGTACTGAAGCTTTCTTT. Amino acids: CSALQGTEAFF.

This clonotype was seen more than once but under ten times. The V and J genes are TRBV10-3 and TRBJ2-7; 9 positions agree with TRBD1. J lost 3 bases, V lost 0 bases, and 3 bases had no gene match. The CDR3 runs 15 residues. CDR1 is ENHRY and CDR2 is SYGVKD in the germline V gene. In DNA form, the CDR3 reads TGTGCCATCAGTGAGTCTGGGACAGGGTTCTACGAGCAGTACTTC. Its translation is CAISESGTGFYEQYF.

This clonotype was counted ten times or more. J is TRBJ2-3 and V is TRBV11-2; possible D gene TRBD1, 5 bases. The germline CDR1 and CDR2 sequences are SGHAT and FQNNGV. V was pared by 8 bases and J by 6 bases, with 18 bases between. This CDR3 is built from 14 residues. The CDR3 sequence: CASLGAGIGDTQYF. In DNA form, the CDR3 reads TGTGCCAGCTTAGGGGCAGGCATCGGCGATACGCAGTATTTT. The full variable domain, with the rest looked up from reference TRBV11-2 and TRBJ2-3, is EAGVAQSPRYKIIEKRQSVAFWCNPISGHATLYWYQQILGQGPKLLIQFQNNGVVDDSQLPKDRFSAERLKGVDSTLKIQPAKLEDSAVYLCASLGAGIGDTQYFGPGTRLTVL.

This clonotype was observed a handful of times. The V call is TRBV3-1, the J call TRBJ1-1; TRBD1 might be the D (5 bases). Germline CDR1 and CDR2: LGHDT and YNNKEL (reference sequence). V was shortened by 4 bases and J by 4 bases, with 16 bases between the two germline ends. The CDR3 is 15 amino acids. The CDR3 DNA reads TGTGCCAGCAGCCGGACCTGGGCCACAGGCACTGAAGCTTTCTTT. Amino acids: CASSRTWATGTEAFF.

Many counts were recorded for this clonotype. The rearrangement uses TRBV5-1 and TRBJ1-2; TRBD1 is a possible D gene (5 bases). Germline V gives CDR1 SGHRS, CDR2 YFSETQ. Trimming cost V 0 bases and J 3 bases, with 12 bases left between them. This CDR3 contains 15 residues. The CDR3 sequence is CASSLGGRPDYGYTF. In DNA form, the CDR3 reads TGCGCCAGCAGCTTGGGGGGCAGGCCCGACTATGGCTACACCTTC.

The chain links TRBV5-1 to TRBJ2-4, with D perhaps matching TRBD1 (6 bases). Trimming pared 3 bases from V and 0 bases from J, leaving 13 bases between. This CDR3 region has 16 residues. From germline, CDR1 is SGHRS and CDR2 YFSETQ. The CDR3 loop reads CASSSVDSLAKNIQYF. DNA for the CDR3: TGCGCCAGCAGCTCCGTGGACAGCCTAGCCAAAAACATTCAGTACTTC.

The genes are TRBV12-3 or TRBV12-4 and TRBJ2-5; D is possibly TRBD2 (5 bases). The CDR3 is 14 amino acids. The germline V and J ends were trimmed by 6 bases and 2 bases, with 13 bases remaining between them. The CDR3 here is CASSPGRKQETQYF. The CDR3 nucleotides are TGTGCCAGCAGCCCGGGAAGGAAGCAAGAGACCCAGTACTTC.

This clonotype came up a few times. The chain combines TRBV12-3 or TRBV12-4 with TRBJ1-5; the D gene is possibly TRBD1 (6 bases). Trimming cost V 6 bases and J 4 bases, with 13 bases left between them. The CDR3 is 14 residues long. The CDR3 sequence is CASRSTGPNQPQHF. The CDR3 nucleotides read TGTGCCAGCAGATCCACAGGGCCGAATCAGCCCCAGCATTTT.

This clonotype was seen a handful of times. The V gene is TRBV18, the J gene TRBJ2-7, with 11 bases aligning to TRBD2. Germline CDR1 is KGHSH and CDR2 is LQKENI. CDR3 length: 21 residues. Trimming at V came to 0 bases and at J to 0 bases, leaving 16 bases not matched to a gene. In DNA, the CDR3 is TGTGCCAGCTCACCACCGTTGGCAGGGGTCCGACTAGCGGGGTCCTCCTACGAGCAGTACTTC. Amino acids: CASSPPLAGVRLAGSSYEQYF.

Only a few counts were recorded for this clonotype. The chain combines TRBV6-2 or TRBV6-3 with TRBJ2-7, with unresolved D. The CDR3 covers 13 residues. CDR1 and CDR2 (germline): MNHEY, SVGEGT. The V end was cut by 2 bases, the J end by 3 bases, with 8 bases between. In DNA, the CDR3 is TGTGCCAGCAGTTACAGGGCGGACTACGAGCAGTACTTC. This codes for CASSYRADYEQYF.

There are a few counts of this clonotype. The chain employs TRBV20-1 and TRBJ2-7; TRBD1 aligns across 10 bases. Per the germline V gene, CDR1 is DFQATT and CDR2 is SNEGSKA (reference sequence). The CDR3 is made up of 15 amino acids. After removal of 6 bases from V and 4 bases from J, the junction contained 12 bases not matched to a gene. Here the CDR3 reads CSAHGTGVGRYEQYF. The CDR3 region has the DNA TGCAGTGCCCACGGGACAGGGGTGGGCAGGTACGAGCAGTACTTC.

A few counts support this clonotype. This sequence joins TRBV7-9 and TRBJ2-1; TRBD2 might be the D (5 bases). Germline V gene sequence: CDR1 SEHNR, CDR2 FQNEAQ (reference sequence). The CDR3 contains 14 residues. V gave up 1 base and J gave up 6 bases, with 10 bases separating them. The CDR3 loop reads CASSLGSGINEQFF. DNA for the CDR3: TGTGCCAGCAGCTTAGGAAGCGGCATCAATGAGCAGTTCTTC.